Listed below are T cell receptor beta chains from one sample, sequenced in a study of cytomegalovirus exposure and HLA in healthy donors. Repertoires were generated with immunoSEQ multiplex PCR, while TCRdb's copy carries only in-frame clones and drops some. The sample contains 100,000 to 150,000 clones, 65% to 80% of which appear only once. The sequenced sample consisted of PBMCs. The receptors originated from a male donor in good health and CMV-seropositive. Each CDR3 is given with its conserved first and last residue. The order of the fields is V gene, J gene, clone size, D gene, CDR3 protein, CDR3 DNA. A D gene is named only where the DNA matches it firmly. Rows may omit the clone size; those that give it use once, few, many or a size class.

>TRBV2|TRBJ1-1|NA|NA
CASSADRNTEAFF
TGTGCCAGCAGTGCGGACAGGAACACTGAAGCTTTCTTT
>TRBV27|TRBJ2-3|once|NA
CASSPQGPFLDTQYF
TGTGCCAGCAGTCCTCAGGGGCCCTTTCTAGATACGCAGTATTTT
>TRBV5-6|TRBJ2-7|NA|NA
CASTLGGGYEQYF
TGTGCCAGCACCCTGGGAGGGGGGTACGAGCAGTACTTC
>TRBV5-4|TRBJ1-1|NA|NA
CASSLEGTHAEAFF
TGTGCCAGCAGCTTGGAGGGGACTCACGCTGAAGCTTTCTTT
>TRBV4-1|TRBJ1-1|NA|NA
CASSQESEGAQRNTEAFF
TGCGCCAGCAGCCAAGAATCCGAGGGAGCACAGAGGAACACTGAAGCTTTCTTT
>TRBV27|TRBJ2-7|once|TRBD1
CASSQGPTGKGYEQYF
TGTGCCAGCAGCCAAGGGCCGACAGGGAAAGGTTACGAGCAGTACTTC
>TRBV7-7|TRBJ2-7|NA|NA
CASSLSQGTSYEQYF
TGTGCCAGCAGCCTTTCACAGGGGACTTCCTACGAGCAGTACTTC
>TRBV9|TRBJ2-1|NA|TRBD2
CASSVAMVAGDGHEQFF
TGTGCCAGCAGCGTAGCTATGGTAGCGGGGGACGGCCATGAGCAGTTCTTC
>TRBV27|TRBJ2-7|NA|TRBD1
CASKTGANEQYF
TGTGCCAGCAAGACAGGGGCCAACGAGCAGTACTTC
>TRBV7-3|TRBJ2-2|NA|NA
CASSGPNTGELFF
TGTGCCAGTTCAGGGCCGAACACCGGGGAGCTGTTTTTT
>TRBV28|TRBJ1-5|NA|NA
CASSPPGGSGNQPQHF
TGTGCCAGCAGTCCGCCGGGAGGAAGTGGGAATCAGCCCCAGCATTTT
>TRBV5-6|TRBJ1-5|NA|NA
CASSLGGAVGNQPQHF
TGTGCCAGCAGCTTAGGGGGGGCAGTGGGCAATCAGCCCCAGCATTTT
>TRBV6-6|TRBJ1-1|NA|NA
CASTAREINTEAFF
TGTGCCAGCACCGCGAGGGAAATAAACACTGAAGCTTTCTTT
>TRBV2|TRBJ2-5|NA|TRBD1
CASRTGTGEETQYF
TGTGCCAGCAGAACCGGGACAGGGGAAGAGACCCAGTACTTC
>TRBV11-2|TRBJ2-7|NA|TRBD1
CASSWAGGTGRYEQYF
TGTGCCAGCAGCTGGGCGGGTGGGACAGGGAGGTACGAGCAGTACTTC